These 23 T cell receptor beta chains were all obtained from the same sample, sequenced in a study of T cell responses to AZD1222 COVID-19 vaccine. Profiled with immunoSEQ multiplex PCR; TCRdb holds only in-frame clones, not every one. The table has 170,000 or so clones, less than 95% seen once. The sample consisted of peripheral blood, taken on day 0 of AZD1222 vaccination. The receptors stem from an adult in good health.

J is TRBJ1-6 and V is TRBV6-6; TRBD1 agrees at 9 bases. CDR1 MNHNY and CDR2 SVGAGI come from the germline V gene (reference sequence). This CDR3 spans 13 amino acids. Losses at the gene ends were 8 bases for V and 13 bases for J; bases not matched to a gene: 9. In nucleotides, the CDR3 is TGTGCCAGCCGGACAGGGGACCTTTTTCCCCTCCACTTT. Protein sequence: CASRTGDLFPLHF.

The V and J genes are TRBV27 and TRBJ2-2, with D hard to call. Between the trimmed V and J ends, which lost 5 bases and 4 bases, there was a span of 11 bases. The V gene's germline CDR1 is MNHEY and CDR2 SMNVEV (reference sequence). This CDR3 has 14 amino acids. The DNA of the CDR3 is TGTGCCAGCAGTCCTAGAGAGTTCACCGGGGAGCTGTTTTTT. Protein sequence: CASSPREFTGELFF.

The V and J genes are TRBV3-1 (or the pseudogene TRBV3-2) and TRBJ2-7; TRBD1 aligns across 10 bases. The V gene end was trimmed by 5 bases and the J gene end by 3 bases; junction bases not matched to a gene: 4. This CDR3 comprises 14 residues. The germline V gene encodes CDR1 LGHDT and CDR2 YNNKEL (reference sequence). The CDR3 coding sequence is TGTGCCAGCAGCGAGGGGACAGGGGTCTACGAGCAGTACTTC. It encodes CASSEGTGVYEQYF.

This clone was detected once. The V and J genes are TRBV28 and TRBJ2-2, with D perhaps TRBD2 (5 bases). V was pared by 3 bases and J by 8 bases, with 10 bases between. The CDR3 contains 13 residues. The germline gives CDR1 MDHEN, CDR2 SYDVKM. The CDR3 region is CASSFPAGGELFF. The CDR3, as DNA: TGTGCCAGCAGTTTTCCGGCGGGTGGGGAGCTGTTTTTT.

In this sample, this clone turned up once. CDR3 sequence reads: CASSFDALGTEAFF. The CDR3 bases are TGCGCCAGCAGCTTCGACGCCTTAGGGACTGAAGCTTTCTTT. V and J are TRBV5-1 and TRBJ1-1; no reliable D call. The CDR3 covers 14 residues. V was cut by 2 bases and J by 5 bases, with 13 bases left in between. Germline V lookup: CDR1 SGHRS, CDR2 YFSETQ.

This chain uses TRBV10-3 with TRBJ1-2; D might be TRBD1 (5 bases). V was cut by 9 bases and J by 4 bases, with 15 bases left in between. The germline V gene encodes CDR1 ENHRY and CDR2 SYGVKD. The CDR3 loop spans 13 amino acids. CDR3 protein: CAITGEGLYGYTF. In DNA form, the CDR3 reads TGTGCCATTACCGGGGAGGGGCTCTATGGCTACACCTTC.

V is TRBV7-8 and J is TRBJ2-5; D not resolved. Germline V lookup: CDR1 SGHVS, CDR2 FQNEAQ. The CDR3 sequence is 17 residues long. V was cut by 3 bases and J by 2 bases, with 19 bases left in between. CDR3 loop: CASSFFPGEPQQETQYF. CDR3 in DNA: TGTGCCAGCAGCTTTTTTCCCGGCGAACCCCAACAAGAGACCCAGTACTTC.

The V and J genes are TRBV5-6 and TRBJ1-2, with D unresolved. Germline values: CDR1 SGHDT, CDR2 YYEEEE. V was cut by 4 bases and J by 2 bases, with 9 bases left in between. This CDR3 comprises 13 residues. The CDR3 here is CASSTGMNYGYTF. The CDR3 nucleotides are TGTGCCAGCAGCACCGGGATGAACTATGGCTACACCTTC.

This rearrangement joins TRBV5-1 to TRBJ1-4; no firm D call. The CDR3 spans 15 residues. V shed 2 bases and J shed 7 bases, with 15 bases lying between them. Germline V gene lookup returns CDR1 SGHRS and CDR2 YFSETQ. CDR3 protein: CASSFSAMRSEKLFF. The CDR3 nucleotides are TGCGCCAGCAGCTTTTCGGCCATGAGGAGTGAAAAACTGTTTTTT. The whole variable domain, filled in from reference TRBV5-1 and TRBJ1-4, reads KAGVTQTPRYLIKTRGQQVTLSCSPISGHRSVSWYQQTPGQGLQFLFEYFSETQRNKGNFPGRFSGRQFSNSRSEMNVSTLELGDSALYLCASSFSAMRSEKLFFGSGTQLSVL.

This chain connects TRBV28 to TRBJ2-7; 10 positions agree with TRBD1. The CDR3 contains 14 residues. In germline, CDR1 is MDHEN, CDR2 SYDVKM. V lost 8 bases and J lost 6; bases outside the gene matches: 10. CDR3 sequence: CASSFDRGRVEQYF. DNA of the CDR3: TGTGCCAGCTCCTTCGACAGGGGGCGCGTCGAGCAGTACTTC.

This clone was seen only once. The chain links TRBV4-2 to TRBJ1-6, with 10 nucleotides matching TRBD1. CDR1 is LGHNA, CDR2 YNFKEQ, per germline. V was pared by 4 bases and J by 9 bases, with 12 bases of the junction left unmatched. This CDR3 contains 17 residues. In DNA, the CDR3 is TGTGCCAGCAGCCCGAGCCGGGACAGGGGTTTCTCTTCACCCCTCCACTTT. Its translation is CASSPSRDRGFSSPLHF.

The rearrangement links TRBV28 to TRBJ1-6; maybe TRBD1 (5 bases). The CDR3 consists of 14 residues. Germline V CDR1 and CDR2: MDHEN, SYDVKM. V lost 2 bases and J lost 9, with 11 bases in between. CDR3 DNA sequence: TGTGCCAGCAGTTTAGAGGGACTCGGTTCACCCCTCCACTTT. Its protein product is CASSLEGLGSPLHF. The whole variable domain, remainder taken from reference TRBV28 and TRBJ1-6, is DVKVTQSSRYLVKRTGEKVFLECVQDMDHENMFWYRQDPGLGLRLIYFSYDVKMKEKGDIPEGYSVSREKKERFSLILESASTNQTSMYLCASSLEGLGSPLHFGNGTRLTVT.

In the case of this clone: The germline gene is not matched at one end of the junction; a read error may be the cause. The chain employs TRBV7-7 and TRBJ2-7; TRBD1 aligns across 11 bases. Germline V gene lookup returns CDR1 SSHAT and CDR2 FNYEAQ (reference sequence). The CDR3 is 15 residues long. The CDR3 spells CASSSSAGTGGEQYF. The CDR3 DNA reads as TGTGCTAGCAGCTCGTCCGCCGGGACAGGGGGCGAGCAGTACTTC. Using reference TRBV7-7 and TRBJ2-7 for the parts outside the CDR3, the full variable domain is GAGVSQSPRYKVTKRGQDVTLRCDPISSHATLYWYQQALGQGPEFLTYFNYEAQPDKSGLPSDRFSAERPEGSISTLTIQRTEQRDSAMYRCASSSSAGTGGEQYFGPGTRLTVT.

J is TRBJ1-1 and V is TRBV27; D remains unclear. CDR1 and CDR2 from the germline V gene are MNHEY and SMNVEV (reference sequence). The CDR3 is made up of 11 amino acids. V was clipped by 2 bases and J by 8 bases, with 6 bases between them. The CDR3 nucleotides are TGTGCCAGCAGTTTAGGGCCAGAAGCTTTCTTT. Protein sequence: CASSLGPEAFF.

The rearrangement uses TRBV11-2 and TRBJ1-1, with D uncertain. The length of the CDR3 is 14 residues. Trimming cost V 5 bases and J 2 bases, with 12 bases left between them. Germline lookup yields CDR1 SGHAT and CDR2 FQNNGV. The CDR3: CASSRLLLNTEAFF. The CDR3 DNA follows: TGTGCCAGCAGCCGTCTACTACTCAACACTGAAGCTTTCTTT.

The V gene is TRBV7-2, the J gene TRBJ1-4, with D maybe TRBD1 (6 bases). CDR1 and CDR2 (germline): SGHTA, FQGNSA. The CDR3 spans 14 residues. Between the trimmed V and J ends, which lost 4 bases and 3 bases, there was a span of 9 bases. As DNA, the CDR3 is TGTGCCAGCAGCTATGGGGGCTCTAATGAAAAACTGTTTTTT. This sequence encodes CASSYGGSNEKLFF.

V and J are TRBV30 and TRBJ2-7; 10 nucleotides align to TRBD2. From germline, CDR1 is GTSNPN and CDR2 SVGIG (reference sequence). Trimming cost V 1 base and J 5 bases; bases outside gene matches: 5. The CDR3 covers 14 residues. CDR3 amino acids: CAWSELAGINEQYF. The DNA for the CDR3 is TGTGCCTGGAGTGAACTAGCGGGGATTAACGAGCAGTACTTC.

This chain joins TRBV7-2 and TRBJ1-6; D gene unclear. The V gene lost 5 bases and the J gene lost 6 bases, with 11 bases spanning the gap. Germline V lookup: CDR1 SGHTA, CDR2 FQGNSA. CDR3 length: 14 residues. As DNA, the CDR3 is TGTGCCAGCAGCAACACCAGACTTAATTCACCCCTCCACTTT. Translation: CASSNTRLNSPLHF.

This chain joins TRBV19 and TRBJ2-5; 11 bases are shared with TRBD2. Germline trimming cut 4 bases from V and 5 bases from J; bases unmatched to any gene: 6. The CDR3 is made up of 15 amino acids. The germline gives CDR1 LNHDA, CDR2 SQIVND (reference sequence). Here the CDR3 DNA reads TGTGCCAGTAGTACGGCCGGGACTAGCGGTGAGACCCAGTACTTC. Translation: CASSTAGTSGETQYF. The full variable domain, completed using reference TRBV19 and TRBJ2-5, is DGGITQSPKYLFRKEGQNVTLSCEQNLNHDAMYWYRQDPGQGLRLIYYSQIVNDFQKGDIAEGYSVSREKKESFPLTVTSAQKNPTAFYLCASSTAGTSGETQYFGPGTRLLVL.

J is TRBJ2-2 and V is TRBV5-1; the D is unclear. This CDR3 is built from 14 residues. The germline V gene encodes CDR1 SGHRS and CDR2 YFSETQ. V lost 0 bases and J lost 0, with 3 bases in between. The CDR3 DNA is TGCGCCAGCAGCTTGGTGGCGAACACCGGGGAGCTGTTTTTT. Its translation: CASSLVANTGELFF.

The CDR3 protein is CSVDMGQGDEKLFF. CDR3 bases: TGCAGCGTTGACATGGGACAGGGTGATGAAAAACTGTTTTTT. The chain carries TRBV29-1 and TRBJ1-4; 9 bases align to TRBD1. V shed 3 bases and J 6 bases; nucleotides not matched to a gene: 5. This CDR3 has 14 amino acids. Germline lookup yields CDR1 SQVTM and CDR2 ANQGSEA. The complete variable domain, with remaining parts taken from reference TRBV29-1 and TRBJ1-4, reads SAVISQKPSRDICQRGTSLTIQCQVDSQVTMMFWYRQQPGQSLTLIATANQGSEATYESGFVIDKFPISRPNLTFSTLTVSNMSPEDSSIYLCSVDMGQGDEKLFFGSGTQLSVL.

V gene TRBV27 combines with J gene TRBJ1-2; D unresolved. Germline CDR1 reads MNHEY; CDR2 reads SMNVEV (reference sequence). This CDR3 contains 16 residues. V shed 10 bases and J shed 1 base, with 22 bases lying between them. The CDR3 bases are TGTGCCACAAAGGCTGGGGTTGGAGGCGATAACTATGGCTACACCTTC. This encodes CATKAGVGGDNYGYTF.

V and J are TRBV29-1 and TRBJ1-2; the D is unclear. Germline V gives CDR1 SQVTM, CDR2 ANQGSEA. Trimming removed 4 bases at V and 6 bases at J, with 9 bases between. This CDR3 contains 11 residues. The CDR3 here is CSVGADDGYTF. The CDR3 DNA follows: TGCAGCGTTGGAGCAGATGATGGCTACACCTTC.